One T cell receptor (beta chain) is described in this entry. Its antigen is unknown. At one boundary the junction diverges from the germline segment, which might be a read error. The sample originates from a study of cytomegalovirus exposure and HLA in healthy donors (dated 2017 in TCRdb). General notes on the study: An earlier analysis of some 550 of the donors reported 276 Gb of sequence data and approximately 110 million unique TCR beta sequences from about 179 million T cells. Among about 410 genotyped donors of the cohort, an average of around 220,000 unique TCR beta nucleotide sequences was sequenced per donor, of which about 19% were non-productive. Roughly five DR-DQ haplotypes were treated as single units for association and clustering because of strong linkage in the cohort. A later genetic analysis took genome-wide SNP genotypes for about 60% of the roughly 670 donors and used that subset as a discovery cohort. In the later analysis, no new phenotypic data were used to find candidate immune exposures; instead, reliance was placed on TCR beta sequences and their occurrence across donors. Donor age, sex, ethnicity and CMV serostatus were compiled together with the repertoire data. In addition to the first cohort of 666 subjects, a separate validation cohort of 100 to 150 different subjects was used. To decide whether each TCR beta V gene segment behaved as functional or pseudogenic, an earlier analysis of approximately 620 of the donors relied on high-throughput TCR beta sequencing. The study profiled the T cell repertoires of 550 to 700 subjects by immunosequencing and related them to cytomegalovirus serostatus. Every discovery cohort repertoire had been produced on one sequencing platform. Of the roughly 400 genotyped donors, over 65% fell in the genetic ancestry cluster associated with self-reported Caucasian donors. The study aimed to test whether signatures of past pathogen exposure could be identified by cataloging public T cell receptors. HLA typing covered class I and class II loci at four-digit resolution. Roughly 300 gigabases of sequencing data and roughly 90 million unique TCR sequences were included in an early release covering roughly 600 HLA-typed donors. To predict cytomegalovirus infection status, the study brought together high-throughput TCR immunosequencing, statistical association of individual TCRs with disease status, and machine learning. Typing coverage varied by locus: about 620-630 donors for A, B, C, DRB1 and DQB1; roughly 500 for DQA1; around 570 for DPA1; more than 450 for DPB1. In a later analysis, previously published TCR beta repertoires from roughly 710 donors were re-analyzed and high-resolution HLA genotyping was added so that TCR occurrence patterns could be studied. Paper-wide results and their limitations: Because HLA typing was missing for some donors at each locus, association tests included only the typed subset. Some IMGT-functional V segments, including TRBV6-2 and TRBV6-3, could not be told apart with the 87-base-pair reads, so those segments were excluded. According to a later analysis, TCR association rates differed among HLA loci, with DRB1 alleles showing the most associated TCRs and HLA-C alleles showing the fewest. A cluster of highly shared sequence variants was judged likely to represent a technical artifact of the sequencing pipeline. Compared with the roughly 700-donor mean, donors in an Asian-associated ancestry cluster had fewer N-insertions in productive TCRs, according to a later genetic analysis. Compared with equally common non-associated chains, HLA-associated TCR beta chains in a later analysis were more clonally expanded and had lower generation probabilities. In a later analysis, several top co-occurrence clusters were reported to appear linked to parvovirus B19, influenza, CMV and Epstein-Barr virus. According to a later analysis, most CMV-associated TCR beta chains appeared to be HLA-restricted, and the HLA associations seemed to be driven largely by CMV exposure. V-gene and J-gene trimming of TCR beta chains was associated with a missense DCLRE1C variant in a later genetic analysis, and the association was replicated in an independent cohort. Correlated functional status among segregating V segments might be attributable to linkage disequilibrium, but an unknown experimental factor could not be ruled out. The classifier was reported to diagnose cytomegalovirus status with high specificity and sensitivity in both the original cohort and the validation cohort. The study gave a list of 150 to 200 TCR beta chains associated with cytomegalovirus. Across donors, most TCR sequences were observed very rarely, whereas some public TCRs were present in many individuals. A further reported finding was that TCR beta sequences accurately predicted the HLA-A and HLA-B alleles for most subjects in the first cohort. In vitro tests confirmed that a few of the cytomegalovirus-associated TCR beta chains recognize cytomegalovirus antigens. Approximately 18 rarely observed V segments, including chromosome 9 orphons, were excluded from the earlier analysis of some 590 of the donors because counts were too low. When HLA alleles, especially DR and DQ, strongly co-occurred, TCR associations were difficult to assign to individual alleles. The cohort was sequenced for TCR beta chains only, and without alpha or paired-chain data the features that could be detected were limited. In an earlier analysis of roughly 560 of the donors, most TCR beta V segments were observed in productive rearrangements about 87% or about 30% of the time, broadly matching IMGT annotations. For the cohort, immune exposure information was limited to CMV serostatus. At a false discovery rate of 0.05, a later analysis linked around 17,000 TCR beta sequences to specific HLA alleles. The authors suggested that the approach could potentially be extended to other disease states and immunological phenotypes. Roughly uniform sequencing depth across donors was assumed in presence/absence analyses, although this assumption may not hold.

Measured from the cysteine to the phenylalanine, the CDR3 is 17 residues long. CDR3 DNA only is kept here, 51 bases in frame from base 1. CDR1 SSHAT and CDR2 FNYEAQ were looked up in the germline V gene (reference sequence). The cohort comprised hundreds of healthy bone marrow donors. All cohort members were sampled while nominally healthy, although unrecorded immune exposures were likely present. The donor was CMV seronegative and belonged to the group of several hundred seronegative cohort members. Each donor provided a peripheral blood sample, and peripheral blood mononuclear cells were used for TCR beta sequencing. The Qiagen DNeasy Blood Extraction Kit was used to extract genomic DNA from the blood cell samples. Receptors were amplified or captured by the immunoSEQ multiplex PCR assay. The multiplex PCR relied on a mix of 60 forward primers for TCR Vbeta segments and 13 reverse primers for TCR Jbeta segments. The CDR3 region of rearranged TCR beta genes was amplified from genomic DNA by a multiplex PCR assay. On the Illumina HiSeq System, the amplified TCR beta libraries were sequenced as 87-base-pair reads. Under the source paper's analysis protocol: In a later analysis, tens of millions of unique TCR beta chains were counted across the roughly 610 repertoires, and about 9.9 million of these chains were shared by at least two donors. To remove PCR and sequencing errors, raw reads were error-corrected and collapsed into unique sequences using a nearest-neighbor algorithm that merged closely related sequences. V, D and J gene segments were assigned by aligning CDR3 sequences to IMGT reference sequences. For a sequence to be retained, a match of at least six nucleotides to both a V gene segment and a J gene segment was required. A rearrangement counted as productive if the CDR3 had no stop codons and remained in frame with V and J, and every other rearrangement counted as non-productive. CDR3 was defined according to IMGT convention as the region running from the second conserved V-encoded cysteine to the conserved J-encoded phenylalanine. The earlier analysis of about 560 of the donors excluded any sequence lacking an unambiguous match to a single V gene segment. In an earlier analysis of about 590 of the donors, a V segment was called functional when productive rearrangements were above 56.7%, and segregating when the standard deviation between donors exceeded 5%. To diagnose cytomegalovirus status from the catalog of TCR beta chain sequences, a statistical classification framework was built. V and J gene assignment, in a later analysis, came from comparing TCR nucleotide sequences with IMGT/GENE-DB human TR gene sequences. Using the TCRdist pipeline, a later analysis assigned CDR3 sequences along with most-parsimonious VDJ recombination scenarios. In a later analysis, every TCR beta chain was defined by the combination of its CDR3 amino acid sequence and its V-gene family, and reads without a unique V-gene family were dropped. In a later analysis, around 650 highly shared, low-generation-probability nucleotide sequences were removed to address suspected cross-contamination and a sequencing artifact. For each public chain, a later analysis derived a clonal expansion index from normalized ranks of inferred template counts within each repertoire. Generation probabilities in a later analysis came from a VDJ recombination model fitted to out-of-frame rearrangements, and those results were checked against IGoR. Hypergeometric tests were used in a later analysis to score TCR-TCR, TCR-HLA and TCR-CMV co-occurrence, with a repertoire-size bias correction applied to the TCR pairs. In a later analysis, false discovery rates were estimated by permuting HLA or CMV assignments 20 times. In a later analysis, co-occurring TCRs were grouped using DBSCAN, and TCRdist sequence similarity was added for clustering within HLA-allele-positive subsets. Repertoires with fewer than 30,000 or more than 120,000 public chains were left out of co-occurrence clustering, as were four to six repertoires with anomalous nucleotide sharing. TCRdb carries this immuneACCESS record with in-frame sequences only. Its versions omit some clonotypes, under half of them owing to an unresolved V gene in the studies checked, with the rest unexplained. V, J and clone size derive from that table, while D and trimming were established from the DNA sequence. In this sample the table shows approximately 170,000 clones, 80% of which occur a single time. The ten most abundant clones make up about 2.3% of the sample.

The receptor was isolated from a male donor in good health and CMV-seronegative. The chain was built from TRBV7-7 and TRBJ2-1, with 9 bases aligning to TRBD2. The sequencing sample was made of PBMCs. Here is the DNA: TGTGCTAGCAGCTTAAACGCCGGCGGGGGGGCCTCCCATGAGCAGTTCTTC. It encodes CASSLNAGGGASHEQFF.